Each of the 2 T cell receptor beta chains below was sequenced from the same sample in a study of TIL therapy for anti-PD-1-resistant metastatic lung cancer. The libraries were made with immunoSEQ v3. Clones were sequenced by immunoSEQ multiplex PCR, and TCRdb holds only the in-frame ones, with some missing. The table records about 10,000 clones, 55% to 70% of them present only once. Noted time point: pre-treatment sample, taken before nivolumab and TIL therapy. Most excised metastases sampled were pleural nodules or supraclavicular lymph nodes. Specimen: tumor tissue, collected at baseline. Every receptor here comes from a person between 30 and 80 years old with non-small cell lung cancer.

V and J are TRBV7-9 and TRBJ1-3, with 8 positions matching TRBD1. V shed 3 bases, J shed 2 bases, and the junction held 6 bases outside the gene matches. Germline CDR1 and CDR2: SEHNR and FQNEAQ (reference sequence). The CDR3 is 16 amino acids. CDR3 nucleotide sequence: TGTGCCAGCAGCTTTCGTTCGGACAGGGCTGGAAACACCATATATTTT. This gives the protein CASSFRSDRAGNTIYF.

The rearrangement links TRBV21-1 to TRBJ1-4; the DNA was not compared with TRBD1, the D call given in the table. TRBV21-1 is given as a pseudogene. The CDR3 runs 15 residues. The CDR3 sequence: CASSTEQARDEKLFF. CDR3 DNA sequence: TGTGCCAGCAGCACCGAACAGGCAAGGGATGAAAAACTGTTTTTT.